This section outlines one T cell receptor (beta chain) sequence together with its context. The junction does not match germline at one end; this may be a read error. Germline values: CDR1 LNHDA, CDR2 SQIVND (reference sequence). The CDR3 covers 14 residues. Three rounds of nested PCR, following a modified ARM-PCR protocol, produced the TCRbeta library. TCRdb re-called the multiplex PCR reads with MiXCR, one entry per CDR3 protein. The top ten clones hold around 12% of a sample with 65,000 to 95,000 distinct CDR3 sequences, less than 75% of them seen once. This record comes from a study of tumor and adjacent non-tumor tissue in lung cancer. Turning to the study itself: Each sample yielded 3.9 million or so productive TCRbeta reads on average.

No cell sorting was done before RNA was extracted from the tissue. This clonotype was obtained from a woman in her 70s with non-small cell lung cancer. The specimen sequenced was lung tumor tissue. J is TRBJ1-5 and V is TRBV19, with TRBD1 as a possible D gene (5 bases). CDR3 bases: TGTGCCAGTAGTCACGACAGACTTAATCAGCCCAAGCATTTT. It encodes CASSHDRLNQPKHF.